This T cell receptor beta chain stems from a study of radiotherapy plus CTLA-4 blockade in lung cancer (dated by TCRdb to between 2018 and 2020). Concerning the study at large: Objective responses occurred in approximately 19% of enrolled patients, and around 29% achieved disease control.

With regard to this clone: Its specific antigen is unknown. No much larger clone exists at a distance of one base, and base qualities are not known.

Focal radiation therapy combined with CTLA-4 blockade (ipilimumab) was tested in patients with chemo-refractory metastatic non-small-cell lung cancer. Libraries were made using the immunoSEQ multiplex PCR assay. This is the immuneACCESS table as TCRdb keeps it, with only in-frame sequences that have V and J called. A part of the clones is gone; compared with another copy, unresolved V genes explain less than half, and the rest is unexplained. This sample is represented by roughly 53,000 clones; approximately 84% of them were singletons. Around 5.1% of the sample belongs to the ten largest clones. Measured from the cysteine to the phenylalanine, the CDR3 is 14 residues long. Of the read, only the CDR3 DNA is kept; its 42 bases are in frame from base 1. CDR1 and CDR2 are read off the germline V gene as KGHSH and LQKENI. Trimming at the junction amounts to 4 bases on V and 1 base on J, and the germline ends lie 5 bases apart.

Paper-wide results and their limitations: TCR clones derived from tumors expanded in peripheral blood after treatment with radiotherapy and ipilimumab. Early dynamic changes in blood T cell clones, together with increased serum interferon-beta after radiation, were reported as the strongest predictors of response.

This TCR was sampled from a human donor with non-small cell lung cancer whose response to radiotherapy plus ipilimumab could not be evaluated. The sequenced sample was peripheral blood, obtained from a patient treated with radiotherapy plus ipilimumab. The rearranged segments are TRBV18 and TRBJ2-6; the D gene lacks a confident call. The DNA sequence reads TGTGCCAGCTCACTTCAGTCTGGGGCCAACGTCCTGACTTTC. It translates as CASSLQSGANVLTF.